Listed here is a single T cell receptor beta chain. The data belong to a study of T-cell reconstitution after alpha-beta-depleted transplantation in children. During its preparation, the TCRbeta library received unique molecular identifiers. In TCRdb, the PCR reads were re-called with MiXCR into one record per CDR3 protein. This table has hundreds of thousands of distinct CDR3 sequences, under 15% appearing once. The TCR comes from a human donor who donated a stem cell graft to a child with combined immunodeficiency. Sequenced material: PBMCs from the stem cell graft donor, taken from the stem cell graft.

The CDR3 reads CASSRQENTGELFF. In DNA, the CDR3 is TGTGCCAGCAGCAGACAGGAGAACACCGGGGAGCTGTTTTTT. This chain joins TRBV7-9 and TRBJ2-2, with a possible D match to TRBD1 (6 bases). V lost 5 bases and J 1 base, leaving 8 bases between the germline ends. This CDR3 has 14 amino acids. Germline-derived CDR1 and CDR2 are SEHNR and FQNEAQ (reference sequence).